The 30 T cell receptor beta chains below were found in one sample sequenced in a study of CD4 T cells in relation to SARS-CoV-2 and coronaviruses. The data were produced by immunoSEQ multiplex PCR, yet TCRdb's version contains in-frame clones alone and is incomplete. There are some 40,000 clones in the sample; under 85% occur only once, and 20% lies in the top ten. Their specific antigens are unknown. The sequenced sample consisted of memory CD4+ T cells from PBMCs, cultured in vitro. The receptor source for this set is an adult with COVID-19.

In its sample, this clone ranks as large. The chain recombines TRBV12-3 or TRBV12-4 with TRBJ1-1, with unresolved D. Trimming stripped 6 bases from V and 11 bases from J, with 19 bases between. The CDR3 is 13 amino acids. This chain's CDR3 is CASSFLQGGRAFF. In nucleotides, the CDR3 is TGTGCCAGCAGCTTCCTACAAGGAGGGAGGGCTTTCTTT.

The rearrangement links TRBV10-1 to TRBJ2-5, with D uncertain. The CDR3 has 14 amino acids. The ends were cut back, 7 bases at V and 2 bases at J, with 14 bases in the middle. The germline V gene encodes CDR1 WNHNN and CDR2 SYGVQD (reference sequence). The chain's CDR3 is CASTEKKQQETQYF. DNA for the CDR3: TGCGCCAGCACCGAAAAGAAACAGCAAGAGACCCAGTACTTC.

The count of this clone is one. CDR3: CARGTGESSYEQYF. The CDR3 DNA sequence: TGCGCCAGGGGGACGGGCGAGAGCTCCTACGAGCAGTACTTC. The chain combines TRBV10-1 with TRBJ2-7; possibly TRBD1 or TRBD2 for D (5 bases each). CDR1 WNHNN and CDR2 SYGVQD come from the germline V gene (reference sequence). The CDR3 is made up of 14 amino acids. V was shortened by 9 bases and J by 0 bases, with 15 bases between the two germline ends.

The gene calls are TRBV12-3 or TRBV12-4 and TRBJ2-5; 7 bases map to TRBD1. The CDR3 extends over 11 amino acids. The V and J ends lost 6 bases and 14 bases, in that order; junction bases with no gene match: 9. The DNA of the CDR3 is TGTGCCAGCAGACGACAGGGCCCGCTTTACTTC. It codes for CASRRQGPLYF.

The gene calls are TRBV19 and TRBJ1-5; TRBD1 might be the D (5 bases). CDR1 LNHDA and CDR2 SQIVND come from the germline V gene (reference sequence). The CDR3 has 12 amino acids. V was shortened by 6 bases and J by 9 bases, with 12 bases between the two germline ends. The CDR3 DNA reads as TGTGCCAGTAGCCAGGGACCCGGGCCCCAGCATTTT. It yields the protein CASSQGPGPQHF.

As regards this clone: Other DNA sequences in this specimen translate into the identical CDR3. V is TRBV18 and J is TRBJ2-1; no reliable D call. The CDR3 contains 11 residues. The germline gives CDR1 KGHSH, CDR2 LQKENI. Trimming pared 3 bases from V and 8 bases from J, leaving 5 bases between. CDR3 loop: CASSPGHEQFF. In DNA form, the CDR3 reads TGTGCCAGCTCACCGGGTCATGAGCAGTTCTTC.

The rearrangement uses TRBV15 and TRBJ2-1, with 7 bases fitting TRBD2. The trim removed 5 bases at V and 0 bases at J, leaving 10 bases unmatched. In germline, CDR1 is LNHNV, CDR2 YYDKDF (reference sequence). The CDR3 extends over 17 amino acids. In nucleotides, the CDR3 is TGTGCCACCAGCCGGCCTAGCGGAGGAAGCTCCTACAATGAGCAGTTCTTC. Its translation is CATSRPSGGSSYNEQFF.

CDR3 residues: CASSPRTGMQYEQYF. The DNA for the CDR3 is TGTGCCAGCAGCCCCCGGACAGGGATGCAGTACGAGCAGTACTTC. V usage is TRBV5-6 and J usage is TRBJ2-7, with 8 bases matching TRBD1. Germline CDR1 SGHDT, CDR2 YYEEEE. Trimming cost V 4 bases and J 4 bases; bases outside gene matches: 10. This CDR3 is built from 15 residues. Full variable domain (missing parts from reference TRBV5-6 and TRBJ2-7): DAGVTQSPTHLIKTRGQQVTLRCSPKSGHDTVSWYQQALGQGPQFIFQYYEEEERQRGNFPDRFSGHQFPNYSSELNVNALLLGDSALYLCASSPRTGMQYEQYFGPGTRLTVT.

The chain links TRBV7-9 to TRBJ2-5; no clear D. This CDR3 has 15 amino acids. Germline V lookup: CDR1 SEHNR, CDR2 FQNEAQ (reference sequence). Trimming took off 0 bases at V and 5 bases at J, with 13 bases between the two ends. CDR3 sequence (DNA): TGTGCCAGCAGCTTAGCCACTCCACAATGGGAGACCCAGTACTTC. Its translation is CASSLATPQWETQYF.

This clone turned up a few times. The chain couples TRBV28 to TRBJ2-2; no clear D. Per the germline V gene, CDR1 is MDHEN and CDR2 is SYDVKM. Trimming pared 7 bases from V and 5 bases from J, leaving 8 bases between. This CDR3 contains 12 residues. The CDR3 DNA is TGTGCCAGCAACAGCAGAACCGGGGAGCTGTTTTTT. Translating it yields CASNSRTGELFF.

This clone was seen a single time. CDR3 DNA: TGTGCCAGCAGTTTATCCCGACAGGGGCCCTCTGGGGCCAACGTCCTGACTTTC. Amino acids: CASSLSRQGPSGANVLTF. The rearrangement uses TRBV28 and TRBJ2-6, with TRBD1 identical over 8 bases. V trimming: 1 base; J trimming: 0 bases; junction bases outside the gene matches: 5. The CDR3 runs 18 residues. CDR1 is MDHEN and CDR2 is SYDVKM in the germline V gene.

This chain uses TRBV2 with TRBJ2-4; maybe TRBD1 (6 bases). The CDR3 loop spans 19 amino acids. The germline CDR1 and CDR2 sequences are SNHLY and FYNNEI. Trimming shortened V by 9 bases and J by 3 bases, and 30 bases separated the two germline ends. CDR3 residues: CASSNQGFRSLHGKNIQYF. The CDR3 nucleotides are TGTGCCAGTTCCAACCAGGGGTTTAGGTCTTTGCATGGCAAAAACATTCAGTACTTC.

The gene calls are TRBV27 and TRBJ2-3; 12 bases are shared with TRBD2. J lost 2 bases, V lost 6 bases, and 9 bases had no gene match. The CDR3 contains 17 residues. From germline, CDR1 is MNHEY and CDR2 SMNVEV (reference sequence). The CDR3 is CASRQKGLAGITDTQYF. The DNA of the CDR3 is TGTGCCAGCAGACAGAAAGGACTAGCGGGGATCACAGATACGCAGTATTTT.

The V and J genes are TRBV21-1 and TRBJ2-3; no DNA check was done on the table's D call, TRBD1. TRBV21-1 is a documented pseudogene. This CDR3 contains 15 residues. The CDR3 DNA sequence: TGTGCCAGCAGACGAAGACAGGGGTCCACAGATACGCAGTATTTT. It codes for CASRRRQGSTDTQYF.

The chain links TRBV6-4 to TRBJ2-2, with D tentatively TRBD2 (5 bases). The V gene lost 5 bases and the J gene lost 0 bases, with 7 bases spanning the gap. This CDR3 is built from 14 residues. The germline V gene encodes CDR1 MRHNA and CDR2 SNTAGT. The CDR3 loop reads CASSRGTNTGELFF. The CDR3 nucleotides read TGTGCCAGCAGTCGGGGAACGAACACCGGGGAGCTGTTTTTT.

The CDR3 nucleotides are TGTGCCAGCAGGGGGGGAATTTGGGAGGGTGAAAAACTGTTTTTT. This codes for CASRGGIWEGEKLFF. V is TRBV6-5 and J is TRBJ1-4, with D possibly TRBD1 on 5 matching bases. CDR1 MNHEY and CDR2 SVGAGI come from the germline V gene. The CDR3 runs 15 residues. V was trimmed by 6 bases and J by 7 bases, leaving 18 bases between them.

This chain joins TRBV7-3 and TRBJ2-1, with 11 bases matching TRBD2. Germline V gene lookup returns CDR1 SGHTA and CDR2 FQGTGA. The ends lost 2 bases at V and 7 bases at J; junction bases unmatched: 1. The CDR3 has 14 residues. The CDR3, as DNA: TGTGCCAGCAGCTTAGGGACTAGCGGAAATGAGCAGTTCTTC. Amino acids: CASSLGTSGNEQFF.

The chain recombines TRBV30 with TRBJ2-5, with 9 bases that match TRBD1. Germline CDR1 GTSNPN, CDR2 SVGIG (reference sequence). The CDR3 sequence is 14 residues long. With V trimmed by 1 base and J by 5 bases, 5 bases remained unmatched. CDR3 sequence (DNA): TGTGCCTGGAGTGGGGGACAGGGTTTTGAGACCCAGTACTTC. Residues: CAWSGGQGFETQYF.

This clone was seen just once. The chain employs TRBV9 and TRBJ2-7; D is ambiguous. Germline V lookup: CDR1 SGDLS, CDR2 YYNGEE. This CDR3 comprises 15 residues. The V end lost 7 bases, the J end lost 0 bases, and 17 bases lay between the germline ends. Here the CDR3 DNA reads TGTGCCAGCTCGAGAAGCCAAGTAAGCTCCTACGAGCAGTACTTC. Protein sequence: CASSRSQVSSYEQYF.

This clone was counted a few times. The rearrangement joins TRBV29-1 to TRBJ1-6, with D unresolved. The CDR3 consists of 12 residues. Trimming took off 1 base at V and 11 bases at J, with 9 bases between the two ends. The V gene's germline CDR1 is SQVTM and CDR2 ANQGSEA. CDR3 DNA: TGCAGCGTTGAAGGGGTTTGGACACCCCTCCACTTT. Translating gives CSVEGVWTPLHF.

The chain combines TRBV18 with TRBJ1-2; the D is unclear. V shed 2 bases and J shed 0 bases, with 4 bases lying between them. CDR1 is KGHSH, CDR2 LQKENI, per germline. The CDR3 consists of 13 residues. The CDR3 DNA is TGTGCCAGCTCACCAGAAGCTAACTATGGCTACACCTTC. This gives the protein CASSPEANYGYTF. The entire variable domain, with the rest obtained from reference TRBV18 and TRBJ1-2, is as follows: NAGVMQNPRHLVRRRGQEARLRCSPMKGHSHVYWYRQLPEEGLKFMVYLQKENIIDESGMPKERFSAEFPKEGPSILRIQQVVRGDSAAYFCASSPEANYGYTFGSGTRLTVV.

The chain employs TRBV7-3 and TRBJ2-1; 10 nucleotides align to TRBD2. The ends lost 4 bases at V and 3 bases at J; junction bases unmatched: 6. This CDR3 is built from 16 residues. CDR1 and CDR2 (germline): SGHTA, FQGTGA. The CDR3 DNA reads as TGTGCCAGCAGCTCCGCCCCTAGCGGGAGCTACAATGAGCAGTTCTTC. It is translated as CASSSAPSGSYNEQFF.

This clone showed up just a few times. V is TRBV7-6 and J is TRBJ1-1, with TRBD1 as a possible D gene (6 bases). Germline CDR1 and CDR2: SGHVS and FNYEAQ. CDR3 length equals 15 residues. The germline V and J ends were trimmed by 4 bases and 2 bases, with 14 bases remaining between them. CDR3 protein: CASSSQAGVNTEAFF. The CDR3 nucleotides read TGTGCCAGCAGCTCTCAGGCAGGGGTCAACACTGAAGCTTTCTTT.

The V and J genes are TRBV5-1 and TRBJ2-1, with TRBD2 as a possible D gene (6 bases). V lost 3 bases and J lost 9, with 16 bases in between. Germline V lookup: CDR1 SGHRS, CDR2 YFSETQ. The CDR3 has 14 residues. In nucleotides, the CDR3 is TGCGCCAGCAGCTCCGGGAGTTACACTGGTGAGCAGTTCTTC. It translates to CASSSGSYTGEQFF.

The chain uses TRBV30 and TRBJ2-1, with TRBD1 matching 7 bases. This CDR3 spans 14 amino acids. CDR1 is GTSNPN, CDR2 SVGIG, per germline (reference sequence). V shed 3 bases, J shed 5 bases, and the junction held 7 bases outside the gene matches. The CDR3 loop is CAWSTGVANNEQFF. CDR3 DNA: TGTGCCTGGAGCACAGGGGTGGCAAACAATGAGCAGTTCTTC.

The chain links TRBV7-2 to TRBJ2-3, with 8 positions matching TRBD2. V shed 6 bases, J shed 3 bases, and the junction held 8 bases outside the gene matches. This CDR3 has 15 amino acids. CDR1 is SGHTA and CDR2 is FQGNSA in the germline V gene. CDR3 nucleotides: TGTGCCAGCAGACCGATAGCGGGACATACAGATACGCAGTATTTT. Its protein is CASRPIAGHTDTQYF.

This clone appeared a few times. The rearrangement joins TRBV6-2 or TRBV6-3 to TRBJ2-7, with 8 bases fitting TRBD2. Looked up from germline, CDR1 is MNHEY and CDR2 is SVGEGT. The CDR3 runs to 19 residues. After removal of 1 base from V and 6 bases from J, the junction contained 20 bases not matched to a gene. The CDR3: CASSYFGRGREGTPGEQYF. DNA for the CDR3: TGTGCCAGCAGTTACTTTGGTCGGGGACGGGAGGGGACTCCGGGCGAGCAGTACTTC.

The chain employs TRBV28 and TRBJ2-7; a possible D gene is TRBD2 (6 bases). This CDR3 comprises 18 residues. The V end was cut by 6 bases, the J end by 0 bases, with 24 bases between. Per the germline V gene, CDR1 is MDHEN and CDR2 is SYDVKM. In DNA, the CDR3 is TGTGCCAGCAGCTCACCGGGACTCAGTTTCAAAAGCTCCTACGAGCAGTACTTC. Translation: CASSSPGLSFKSSYEQYF.

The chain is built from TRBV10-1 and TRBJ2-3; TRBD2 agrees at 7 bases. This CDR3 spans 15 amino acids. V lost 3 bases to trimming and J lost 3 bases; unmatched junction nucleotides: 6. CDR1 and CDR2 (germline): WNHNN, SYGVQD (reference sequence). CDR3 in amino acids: CASSDAREVTDTQYF. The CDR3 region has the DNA TGCGCCAGCAGTGACGCTCGGGAGGTAACAGATACGCAGTATTTT.

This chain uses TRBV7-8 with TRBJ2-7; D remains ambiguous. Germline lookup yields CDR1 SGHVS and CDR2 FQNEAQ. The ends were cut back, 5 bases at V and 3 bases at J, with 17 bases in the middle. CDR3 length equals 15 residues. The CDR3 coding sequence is TGTGCCAGCAGCACCGACGTGGTTTGGAGCTACGAGCAGTACTTC. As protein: CASSTDVVWSYEQYF.